The rows below give T cell receptor beta chains drawn from one sample of a study of T-cell memory formation after mild COVID-19. TCRdb re-called the 5' RACE reads with MiXCR, one entry per CDR3 protein. The table shows around 340,000 distinct CDR3 sequences, with 10% to 15% occurring only once. The sequenced sample consisted of PBMCs or a T cell subset sorted from them (not recorded which). The receptors come from a man younger than 35 who had mild COVID-19 (a few samples of this study predate the infection). Cell type and time point are not known. Each CDR3 is given with its conserved first and last residue. Each record gives: CDR3 DNA, CDR3 protein, D gene, clone size, J gene, V gene. A D gene is named only where the DNA matches it firmly. The size entry is marked missing in some rows and otherwise reads once, few, many or a size class.

cdr3_nt: TGTGCCAGCTCACTAGGAAGCGGGAGGGCTGAAGCTTTCTTT
cdr3_aa: CASSLGSGRAEAFF
d_call: NA
clone_size: few
j_call: TRBJ1-1
v_call: TRBV18

cdr3_nt: TGTGCCTGGTACCCACAGGGGTCGGGAGGCTACACCTTC
cdr3_aa: CAWYPQGSGGYTF
d_call: TRBD1
clone_size: NA
j_call: TRBJ1-2
v_call: TRBV30

cdr3_nt: TGTGCCAGCAGCGTAAGGTCAGGGTGGACAGATACGCAGTATTTT
cdr3_aa: CASSVRSGWTDTQYF
d_call: NA
clone_size: few
j_call: TRBJ2-3
v_call: TRBV9

cdr3_nt: TGCGCCAGCGCCGGGACAGATAATTCACCCCTCCACTTT
cdr3_aa: CASAGTDNSPLHF
d_call: TRBD1
clone_size: NA
j_call: TRBJ1-6
v_call: TRBV5-1

cdr3_nt: TGTGCCAGCAGTACCTTAGGACTGCCTCCATACGAGCAGTACTTC
cdr3_aa: CASSTLGLPPYEQYF
d_call: NA
clone_size: few
j_call: TRBJ2-7
v_call: TRBV6-2/TRBV6-3

cdr3_nt: TGTGCCAGCAGCTTTTCTTATGGACGGCCCGGGGAGCTGTTTTTT
cdr3_aa: CASSFSYGRPGELFF
d_call: NA
clone_size: NA
j_call: TRBJ2-2
v_call: TRBV7-2

cdr3_nt: TGCGCCAGCAGCCCCCATACAGGTGCGTTCACTGAAGCTTTCTTT
cdr3_aa: CASSPHTGAFTEAFF
d_call: NA
clone_size: NA
j_call: TRBJ1-1
v_call: TRBV4-3

cdr3_nt: TGTGCCAGCAGCGTAGGCGGGGGGGCCACCAATGAGCAGTTCTTC
cdr3_aa: CASSVGGGATNEQFF
d_call: TRBD2
clone_size: NA
j_call: TRBJ2-1
v_call: TRBV9

cdr3_nt: TGTGCCAGCAGCCAAGAAGGGGGACAGTCCTACACCTTC
cdr3_aa: CASSQEGGQSYTF
d_call: TRBD1
clone_size: NA
j_call: TRBJ1-2
v_call: TRBV4-2

cdr3_nt: TGTGCCACCACCAGGGTAGGCGCTGATACGCAGTATTTT
cdr3_aa: CATTRVGADTQYF
d_call: NA
clone_size: NA
j_call: TRBJ2-3
v_call: TRBV7-9

cdr3_nt: TGTGCCATCAGTGAGTCGGAAGGGAATCCCTTCACAGATACGCAGTATTTT
cdr3_aa: CAISESEGNPFTDTQYF
d_call: NA
clone_size: few
j_call: TRBJ2-3
v_call: TRBV10-3

cdr3_nt: TGTGCCAGCAGTCTCCCGTCCGGGACAAGAAGGACCGGGGAGCTGTTTTTT
cdr3_aa: CASSLPSGTRRTGELFF
d_call: NA
clone_size: few
j_call: TRBJ2-2
v_call: TRBV27